This entry features one TCR beta chain sequence. In the original workflow: For nucleated cells, counts were estimated from reference gene primer amplification. Data came from immunoSEQ multiplex PCR; TCRdb stores just in-frame clones and leaves some out. That table supplies the V and J calls and clone size; D and trimming were determined from the DNA. The repertoire has roughly 86,000 clones, around 82% of them found once; the top ten carry about 8.7%. These data are taken from a study of blood T cell repertoires in COVID-19. About the research overall: The United States, Italy and Spain supplied acute and convalescent COVID-19 samples.

This receptor was obtained from a man aged 45-65 years who had recovered from COVID-19. Sequences were obtained from peripheral blood.

The CDR3 DNA reads as TGTGCCATCAGTGGCCCCCTTGGACAGCCTAACTATGGCTACACCTTC. It encodes CAISGPLGQPNYGYTF. This chain uses TRBV10-3 with TRBJ1-2; TRBD1 is a possible D gene (6 bases). V was trimmed by 4 bases and J by 0 bases, leaving 15 bases between them. The CDR3 is 16 amino acids. CDR1 is ENHRY, CDR2 SYGVKD, per germline.